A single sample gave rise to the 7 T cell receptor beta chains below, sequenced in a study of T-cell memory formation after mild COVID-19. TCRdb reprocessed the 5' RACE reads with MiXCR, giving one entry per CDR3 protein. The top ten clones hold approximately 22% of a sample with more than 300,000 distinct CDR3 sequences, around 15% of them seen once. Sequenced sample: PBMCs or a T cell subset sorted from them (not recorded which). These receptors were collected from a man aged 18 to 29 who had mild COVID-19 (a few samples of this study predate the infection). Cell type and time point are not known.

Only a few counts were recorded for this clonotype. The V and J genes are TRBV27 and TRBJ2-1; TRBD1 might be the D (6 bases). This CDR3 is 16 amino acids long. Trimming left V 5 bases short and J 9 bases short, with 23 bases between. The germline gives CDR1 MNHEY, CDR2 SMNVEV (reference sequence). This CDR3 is CASSLARQVVGSEQFF. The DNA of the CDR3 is TGTGCCAGCAGTCTGGCGAGACAGGTGGTCGGTAGTGAGCAGTTCTTC.

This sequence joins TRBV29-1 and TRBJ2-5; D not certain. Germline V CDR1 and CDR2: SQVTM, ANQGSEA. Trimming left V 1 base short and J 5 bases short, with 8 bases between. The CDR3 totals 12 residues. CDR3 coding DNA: TGCAGCGTTGAAGTCCGTCGGGAGACCCAGTACTTC. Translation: CSVEVRRETQYF. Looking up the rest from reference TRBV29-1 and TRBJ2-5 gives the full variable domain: SAVISQKPSRDICQRGTSLTIQCQVDSQVTMMFWYRQQPGQSLTLIATANQGSEATYESGFVIDKFPISRPNLTFSTLTVSNMSPEDSSIYLCSVEVRRETQYFGPGTRLLVL.

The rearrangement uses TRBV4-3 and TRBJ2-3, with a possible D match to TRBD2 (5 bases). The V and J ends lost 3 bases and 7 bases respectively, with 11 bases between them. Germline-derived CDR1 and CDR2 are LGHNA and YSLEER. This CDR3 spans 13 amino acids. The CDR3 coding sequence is TGCGCCAGCAGCCACACTACCGGGAATACGCAGTATTTT. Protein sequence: CASSHTTGNTQYF.

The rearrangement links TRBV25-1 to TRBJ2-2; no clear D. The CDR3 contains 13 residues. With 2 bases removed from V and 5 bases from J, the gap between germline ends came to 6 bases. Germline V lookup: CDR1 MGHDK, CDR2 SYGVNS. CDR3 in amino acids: CASSETRTGELFF. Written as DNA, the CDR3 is TGTGCCAGCAGTGAAACGAGAACCGGGGAGCTGTTTTTT.

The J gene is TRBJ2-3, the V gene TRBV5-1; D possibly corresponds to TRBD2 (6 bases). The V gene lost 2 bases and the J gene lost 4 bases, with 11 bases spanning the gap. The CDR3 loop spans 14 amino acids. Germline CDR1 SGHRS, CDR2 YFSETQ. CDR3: CASSFGSVADTQYF. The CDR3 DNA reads TGCGCCAGCAGCTTCGGGAGTGTTGCAGATACGCAGTATTTT.

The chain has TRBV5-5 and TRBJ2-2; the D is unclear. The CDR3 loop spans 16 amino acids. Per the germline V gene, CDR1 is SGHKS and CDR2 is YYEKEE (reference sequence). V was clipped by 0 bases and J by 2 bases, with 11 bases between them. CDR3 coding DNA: TGTGCCAGCAGCTTGGAGGACCCGACAAACACCGGGGAGCTGTTTTTT. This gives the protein CASSLEDPTNTGELFF.

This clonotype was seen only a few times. DNA for the CDR3: TGTGCCAGCAGACGCCAGTACTCCCTAGGCACAGATACGCAGTATTTT. Translating gives CASRRQYSLGTDTQYF. The chain links TRBV6-5 to TRBJ2-3; D is unresolved. CDR1 MNHEY and CDR2 SVGAGI come from the germline V gene. Trimming removed 6 bases at V and 1 base at J, with 17 bases between. This CDR3 has 16 amino acids.